The 26 T cell receptor beta chains given below trace back to one sample, sequenced in a study of radiation and T cells in renal cell carcinoma. Specified time point: baseline pretreatment blood. Noted treatment: 15 Gy SBRT to primary tumor, nephrectomy 4 weeks later. The table came from immunoSEQ multiplex PCR; TCRdb's copy has only in-frame clones and leaves some out. The data show roughly 130,000 clones, roughly 88% seen once. The sample was blood, taken from a patient whose treatment included radiotherapy and nephrectomy. The receptors come from a woman between 50 and 59 years old with renal cell carcinoma.

This chain uses TRBV5-1 with TRBJ1-3; TRBD1 is a possible D gene (6 bases). The CDR3 is 16 residues long. Germline V lookup: CDR1 SGHRS, CDR2 YFSETQ. V was shortened by 5 bases and J by 0 bases, with 15 bases between the two germline ends. The CDR3 is CASRNPDRSSGNTIYF. In nucleotides, the CDR3 is TGCGCCAGCAGAAATCCAGACAGGAGCTCTGGAAACACCATATATTTT.

The chain uses TRBV5-1 and TRBJ1-6; 7 bases align to TRBD1. In germline, CDR1 is SGHRS, CDR2 YFSETQ. This CDR3 spans 16 amino acids. The trim removed 3 bases at V and 7 bases at J, leaving 10 bases unmatched. The CDR3 region has the DNA TGCGCCAGCAGCTCTACTAGGACAGGCCAGAATTCACCCCTCCACTTT. This codes for CASSSTRTGQNSPLHF. The variable domain in full, completed from reference TRBV5-1 and TRBJ1-6, reads KAGVTQTPRYLIKTRGQQVTLSCSPISGHRSVSWYQQTPGQGLQFLFEYFSETQRNKGNFPGRFSGRQFSNSRSEMNVSTLELGDSALYLCASSSTRTGQNSPLHFGNGTRLTVT.

The chain carries TRBV5-1 and TRBJ1-4; perhaps TRBD1 as D (5 bases). Germline loops: CDR1 SGHRS, CDR2 YFSETQ. Trimming left V 1 base short and J 0 bases short, with 10 bases between. The CDR3 has 16 amino acids. CDR3 loop: CASSLQGVATNEKLFF. Written as DNA, the CDR3 is TGCGCCAGCAGCTTGCAGGGAGTAGCAACTAATGAAAAACTGTTTTTT.

This chain links TRBV7-2 with TRBJ1-1, with TRBD1 matching 10 bases. This CDR3 is 14 amino acids long. Per germline, CDR1 SGHTA and CDR2 FQGNSA. V was clipped by 2 bases and J by 5 bases; unmatched bases: 2. CDR3: CASSLQDRGTEAFF. CDR3 coding DNA: TGTGCCAGCAGCTTACAGGACAGGGGGACTGAAGCTTTCTTT.

In this sample, this clone turned up a few times. CDR3 DNA sequence: TGTGCCAGCAGCAGTCGACTAGGTTCCTACAATGAGCAGTTCTTC. It specifies CASSSRLGSYNEQFF. This rearrangement joins TRBV9 to TRBJ2-1; the D gene is possibly TRBD2 (6 bases). The CDR3 has 15 amino acids. The germline V gene has CDR1 SGDLS and CDR2 YYNGEE. V lost 4 bases to trimming and J lost 1 base, with 12 bases between them.

This chain uses TRBV19 with TRBJ1-2; weak D call: TRBD1 (6 bases). The V gene lost 5 bases and the J gene lost 2 bases, with 12 bases spanning the gap. The CDR3 loop spans 14 amino acids. Germline CDR1 reads LNHDA; CDR2 reads SQIVND (reference sequence). CDR3 protein: CASSYIDRNYGYTF. The CDR3 nucleotides read TGTGCCAGTAGTTATATAGACAGGAACTATGGCTACACCTTC. The full variable domain, with the rest looked up from reference TRBV19 and TRBJ1-2, is DGGITQSPKYLFRKEGQNVTLSCEQNLNHDAMYWYRQDPGQGLRLIYYSQIVNDFQKGDIAEGYSVSREKKESFPLTVTSAQKNPTAFYLCASSYIDRNYGYTFGSGTRLTVV.

The rearrangement links TRBV7-2 to TRBJ2-4; either TRBD1 or TRBD2 may fit D (5 bases each). The germline CDR1 and CDR2 sequences are SGHTA and FQGNSA. Trimming cost V 5 bases and J 6 bases, with 17 bases left between them. The CDR3 contains 15 residues. The DNA of the CDR3 is TGTGCCAGCAGCCATGCCGGGGCCGGGGTAAACATTCAGTACTTC. It yields the protein CASSHAGAGVNIQYF.

This clone was seen a single time. This sequence joins TRBV6-5 and TRBJ2-5, with D possibly matching TRBD1 (6 bases). Trimming cost V 5 bases and J 2 bases, with 15 bases left between them. CDR1 and CDR2 (germline): MNHEY, SVGAGI. The CDR3 loop spans 15 amino acids. The CDR3 DNA sequence: TGTGCCAGCAGTCAATCAGGGGTGCGGCAAGAGACCCAGTACTTC. Amino acid sequence: CASSQSGVRQETQYF.

V is TRBV11-2 and J is TRBJ2-3, with 11 bases that match TRBD2. V was clipped by 4 bases and J by 4 bases; unmatched bases: 4. CDR3 length: 15 residues. CDR1 SGHAT and CDR2 FQNNGV come from the germline V gene. The CDR3 DNA reads as TGTGCCAGCAGCTCACTAGCGGGGGTTGCAGATACGCAGTATTTT. Translation gives CASSSLAGVADTQYF.

The gene calls are TRBV5-1 and TRBJ2-5; 11 positions match TRBD2. The trim removed 3 bases at V and 4 bases at J, leaving 2 bases unmatched. CDR1 is SGHRS, CDR2 YFSETQ, per germline. The CDR3 spans 14 residues. Here the CDR3 DNA reads TGCGCCAGCAGCTACGGACTAGCGGGAGAGACCCAGTACTTC. Its protein product is CASSYGLAGETQYF.

CDR3 loop: CASSPSFRDTEAFF. The DNA of the CDR3 is TGTGCCAGCAGCCCCAGCTTCCGGGACACTGAAGCTTTCTTT. The rearrangement uses TRBV6-5 and TRBJ1-1; D unresolved. CDR3 size: 14 residues. Trimming took 6 bases from V and 3 from J, leaving 14 bases between them. The V gene's germline CDR1 is MNHEY and CDR2 SVGAGI.

V and J are TRBV6-5 and TRBJ2-5; D remains unclear. The end of the DNA is better explained by TRBJ2-7, so the J call may be wrong. Germline V gene lookup returns CDR1 MNHEY and CDR2 SVGAGI. This CDR3 has 12 residues. The CDR3 nucleotides are TGTGCCAGCAGTAAAGGTCGCTACGAGCAGTACTTC. Amino acids: CASSKGRYEQYF.

The genes are TRBV7-3 and TRBJ2-1, with 10 bases fitting TRBD2. Trimming took 0 bases from V and 7 from J; bases not matched to a gene: 6. The CDR3 has 16 amino acids. The germline V gene has CDR1 SGHTA and CDR2 FQGTGA. CDR3 bases: TGTGCCAGCAGCTTAACCCTAGCGGGGGTTGGGAATGAGCAGTTCTTC. As protein: CASSLTLAGVGNEQFF.

The gene calls are TRBV19 and TRBJ1-1; D might be TRBD1 (6 bases). The CDR3 length is 14 residues. The V gene's germline CDR1 is LNHDA and CDR2 SQIVND (reference sequence). V was shortened by 6 bases and J by 0 bases, with 11 bases between the two germline ends. CDR3 in DNA: TGTGCCAGTAGGGACAGCTTCATGAACACTGAAGCTTTCTTT. This sequence encodes CASRDSFMNTEAFF.

This chain joins TRBV7-9 and TRBJ1-6; D unclear. The germline V and J ends were trimmed by 4 bases and 10 bases, with 11 bases remaining between them. Germline V gene data show CDR1 as SEHNR and CDR2 as FQNEAQ (reference sequence). There are 13 residues in the CDR3. In DNA, the CDR3 is TGTGCCAGCAGCTCGGAGGGTGTCTCACCCCTCCACTTT. Translation: CASSSEGVSPLHF.

The J gene is TRBJ2-5, the V gene TRBV6-6; weak D call: TRBD1 (6 bases). Trimming shortened V by 2 bases and J by 2 bases, and 15 bases separated the two germline ends. This CDR3 comprises 16 residues. Germline CDR1 and CDR2: MNHNY and SVGAGI (reference sequence). As DNA, the CDR3 is TGTGCCAGCAGTTACCCGACAGGAGCGGTTCAAGAGACCCAGTACTTC. Its translation is CASSYPTGAVQETQYF.

This clone has just a few counts. The gene calls are TRBV13 and TRBJ1-1, with D possibly TRBD1 on 5 matching bases. V lost 0 bases, J lost 7 bases, and 15 bases lay in between. The length of the CDR3 is 15 residues. Germline values: CDR1 PRHDT, CDR2 FYEKMQ (reference sequence). CDR3: CASSLGKVDSLEAFF. The CDR3, as DNA: TGTGCCAGCAGCTTAGGAAAGGTTGACAGTCTTGAAGCTTTCTTT. The full variable domain, in which reference TRBV13 and TRBJ1-1 provide the parts outside the CDR3, is AAGVIQSPRHLIKEKRETATLKCYPIPRHDTVYWYQQGPGQDPQFLISFYEKMQSDKGSIPDRFSAQQFSDYHSELNMSSLELGDSALYFCASSLGKVDSLEAFFGQGTRLTVV.

In its sample, this clone was seen once. The chain recombines TRBV19 with TRBJ1-6; 9 bases agree with TRBD1. CDR3 length: 16 amino acids. J gave up 9 bases and V 6 bases, and 12 bases lay outside the gene matches. CDR1 LNHDA and CDR2 SQIVND come from the germline V gene (reference sequence). CDR3 protein: CASSPGTGRLGSPLHF. The CDR3 DNA follows: TGTGCCAGTAGCCCCGGGACAGGGCGGCTCGGTTCACCCCTCCACTTT.

The chain couples TRBV7-9 to TRBJ1-4; D is unclear. Germline assignment: CDR1 SEHNR and CDR2 FQNEAQ (reference sequence). The CDR3 is 14 residues long. The V gene lost 1 base and the J gene lost 8 bases, with 11 bases spanning the gap. The CDR3 loop reads CASSLVGLQEKLFF. In nucleotides, the CDR3 is TGTGCCAGCAGCTTAGTGGGGTTACAAGAAAAACTGTTTTTT.

This chain connects TRBV7-2 to TRBJ2-5; tentatively, D is TRBD2 (6 bases). The CDR3 runs to 15 residues. The V and J ends lost 7 bases and 1 base respectively, with 16 bases between them. Looked up from germline, CDR1 is SGHTA and CDR2 is FQGNSA. The CDR3 bases are TGTGCCAGCACCCTTCGCGGGGAAATCCAAGAGACCCAGTACTTC. This sequence encodes CASTLRGEIQETQYF.

The chain recombines TRBV6-6 with TRBJ2-2, with D unclear. CDR3 length: 15 residues. Per germline, CDR1 MNHNY and CDR2 SVGAGI (reference sequence). V lost 2 bases and J lost 1, with 8 bases in between. The DNA of the CDR3 is TGTGCCAGCAGTTACGCCGGTTTGAACACCGGGGAGCTGTTTTTT. This encodes CASSYAGLNTGELFF.

A few counts support this clone. This chain uses TRBV9 with TRBJ2-7, with TRBD1 matching 7 bases. V shed 3 bases, J shed 1 base, and the junction held 1 base outside the gene matches. The CDR3 has 13 residues. Germline loops: CDR1 SGDLS, CDR2 YYNGEE. The CDR3 bases are TGTGCCAGCAGCGGGGGACAGTCCTACGAGCAGTACTTC. Residues: CASSGGQSYEQYF.

This clone was seen just once. The chain joins TRBV6-1 to TRBJ1-2, with 9 bases fitting TRBD1. The junction had 19 bases not matched to a gene; V was cut back by 4 bases and J by 7 bases. The germline gives CDR1 MNHNS, CDR2 SASEGT. This CDR3 comprises 18 residues. CDR3 loop: CASSGSIGQGRAYCGYTF. CDR3 nucleotides: TGTGCCAGCAGTGGCTCTATCGGACAGGGGAGGGCCTACTGTGGCTACACCTTC.

This clone was seen a few times. The chain couples TRBV5-6 to TRBJ2-3; maybe TRBD2 (6 bases). Per the germline V gene, CDR1 is SGHDT and CDR2 is YYEEEE. This CDR3 has 16 amino acids. Trimming removed 1 base at V and 5 bases at J, with 17 bases between. The CDR3 loop reads CASSLTLNRGRDTQYF. CDR3 coding DNA: TGTGCCAGCAGCTTGACCTTGAATCGGGGGAGAGATACGCAGTATTTT.

The V call is TRBV2, the J call TRBJ1-4; 7 nucleotides align to TRBD1. Looked up from germline, CDR1 is SNHLY and CDR2 is FYNNEI. Losses at the gene ends were 5 bases for V and 8 bases for J; bases not matched to a gene: 5. The CDR3 extends over 13 amino acids. For the CDR3, the DNA is TGTGCCAGCAGTCTACAGGGGAGGGAAAAACTGTTTTTT. Translated, it gives CASSLQGREKLFF. Combining the CDR3 with reference TRBV2 and TRBJ1-4 gives the whole variable domain EPEVTQTPSHQVTQMGQEVILRCVPISNHLYFYWYRQILGQKVEFLVSFYNNEISEKSEIFDDQFSVERPDGSNFTLKIRSTKLEDSAMYFCASSLQGREKLFFGSGTQLSVL.

The chain carries TRBV11-2 and TRBJ1-1; no firm D call. Trimming removed 3 bases from V and 3 bases from J, with 11 bases in between. This CDR3 has 14 residues. Looked up from germline, CDR1 is SGHAT and CDR2 is FQNNGV. The CDR3 bases are TGTGCCAGCAGCTTTACGGTCGCTCACACTGAAGCTTTCTTT. Encoded protein: CASSFTVAHTEAFF.